The rows below give T cell receptor beta chains drawn from one sample of a study of regulatory T cells in long-lasting Graves disease. MiXCR was run by TCRdb on the multiplex PCR reads, yielding one entry per CDR3 protein. The sample holds a few hundred thousand distinct CDR3 sequences, 12% seen once. The data also belong to a second study, concerning T cells in Graves' hyperthyroidism and ophthalmopathy.

This specimen consisted of peripheral blood mononuclear cells (PBMCs), obtained at new diagnosis, from a patient treated with antithyroid drugs. The origin of the receptors is a woman under 30 with Graves disease. CDR3s include the opening cysteine and the closing phenylalanine or tryptophan. The D gene is left open where the match is weak. A row's size may be missing; if present it is once, few, many or a size class.

many	TRBJ2-1	TRBV20-1	NA	16	CSANHLQESSYNEQFF	TGCAGTGCTAACCACCTACAGGAAAGCTCCTACAATGAGCAGTTCTTC
many	TRBJ1-5	TRBV27	NA	12	CASSSTRQPQHF	TGTGCCAGCAGTTCCACGCGTCAGCCCCAGCATTTT
many	TRBJ2-2	TRBV28	NA	16	CASLKPGLSNTGELFF	TGTGCCAGCCTGAAACCGGGACTCTCGAACACCGGGGAGCTGTTTTTT
few	TRBJ2-7	TRBV20-1	NA	10	CSVKVHEQYF	TGCAGTGTTAAAGTCCACGAGCAGTACTTC
few	TRBJ2-5	TRBV15	TRBD1	14	CATSRGQGEKTQYF	TGTGCCACCAGCCGAGGACAGGGTGAAAAGACCCAGTACTTC
NA	TRBJ1-6	TRBV20-1	NA	11	CSASNHSPLHF	TGCAGTGCTAGTAACCATTCACCCCTCCACTTT
many	TRBJ2-3	TRBV20-1	NA	16	CSARVQGPPGLDTQYF	TGCAGTGCTAGAGTTCAGGGACCGCCGGGTTTAGATACGCAGTATTTT
many	TRBJ2-2	TRBV12-3/TRBV12-4	NA	14	CASSLRGETGELFF	TGTGCCAGCAGTTTAAGGGGGGAAACCGGGGAGCTGTTTTTT
many	TRBJ2-3	TRBV6-1	NA	15	CASRSGVGSTDTQYF	TGTGCCAGCAGGTCGGGGGTCGGGAGCACAGATACGCAGTATTTT
few	TRBJ1-5	TRBV24-1	NA	16	CATSDPRQDSNQPQHF	TGTGCCACCAGTGACCCCAGACAGGATAGCAATCAGCCCCAGCATTTT
many	TRBJ2-7	TRBV18	NA	13	CASSPPSDVEQYF	TGTGCCAGCTCACCACCGTCGGACGTGGAGCAGTACTTC
few	TRBJ1-1	TRBV10-3	TRBD1	16	CAISDWPRSPGGEAFF	TGTGCCATCAGCGACTGGCCGAGAAGTCCAGGGGGTGAAGCTTTCTTT
many	TRBJ2-5	TRBV3-1	NA	15	CASSQGAAVTETQYF	TGTGCCAGCAGCCAGGGGGCCGCCGTCACAGAGACCCAGTACTTC
many	TRBJ2-2	TRBV2	NA	16	CASSLRRGGYTGELFF	TGTGCCAGCAGTCTTCGACGGGGAGGCTACACCGGGGAGCTGTTTTTT
few	TRBJ2-5	TRBV30	NA	15	CAWARLETVGETQYF	TGTGCCTGGGCGAGACTGGAGACAGTCGGAGAGACCCAGTACTTC
NA	TRBJ1-2	TRBV6-2/TRBV6-3	NA	14	CASRALATNYGYTF	TGTGCCAGCAGGGCGCTAGCAACTAACTATGGCTACACCTTC
many	TRBJ1-4	TRBV3-1	NA	20	CASSQQALGGWASTNEKLFF	TGTGCCAGCAGCCAACAGGCCCTCGGGGGTTGGGCTTCAACTAATGAAAAACTGTTTTTT
many	TRBJ2-2	TRBV28	NA	14	CASRETGYTGELFF	TGTGCCAGCAGAGAGACGGGGTACACCGGGGAGCTGTTTTTT
NA	TRBJ1-2	TRBV12-3/TRBV12-4	NA	15	CASSLVEARSHGYTF	TGTGCCAGCAGTTTAGTGGAGGCCCGGTCCCATGGCTACACCTTC
many	TRBJ1-1	TRBV25-1	NA	12	CASSSGGTEAFF	TGTGCCAGCAGCTCCGGGGGGACTGAAGCTTTCTTT
many	TRBJ2-1	TRBV28	NA	15	CASRGSGSSYNEQFF	TGTGCCAGCAGGGGTAGCGGAAGCTCCTACAATGAGCAGTTCTTC
many	TRBJ1-6	TRBV20-1	TRBD1	15	CSARRQGSYNSPLHF	TGCAGTGCTAGACGACAGGGCTCCTATAATTCACCCCTCCACTTT
few	TRBJ2-3	TRBV6-5	TRBD2	17	CASSLAISGRATDTQYF	TGTGCCAGCAGTTTGGCAATAAGCGGGAGGGCCACAGATACGCAGTATTTT
many	TRBJ1-3	TRBV16	NA	14	CASSQSAGGNTIYF	TGTGCCAGCAGCCAATCGGCAGGTGGAAACACCATATATTTT
many	TRBJ2-5	TRBV15	NA	15	CATSRDRAVQETQYF	TGTGCCACCAGCAGAGATCGAGCAGTCCAAGAGACCCAGTACTTC
many	TRBJ1-5	TRBV28	NA	14	CASSVRISNQPQHF	TGTGCCAGCAGTGTCAGGATTAGCAATCAGCCCCAGCATTTT
few	TRBJ1-4	TRBV13	TRBD1	16	CASSPWTGGDSEKLFF	TGTGCCAGCAGCCCCTGGACAGGGGGCGATAGTGAAAAACTGTTTTTT
many	TRBJ2-1	TRBV9	TRBD2	15	CASSAGAGKHNEQFF	TGTGCCAGCAGCGCAGGAGCGGGGAAACACAATGAGCAGTTCTTC
NA	TRBJ1-4	TRBV5-5	NA	14	CASSLGPSNEKLFF	TGTGCCAGCAGCCTGGGGCCCTCGAATGAAAAACTGTTTTTT
many	TRBJ2-1	TRBV7-2	NA	13	CASSLLGYNEQFF	TGTGCCAGCAGCCTCCTAGGATACAATGAGCAGTTCTTC
many	TRBJ2-1	TRBV20-1	TRBD2	15	CSARALAGGRNEQFF	TGCAGTGCGCGTGCCCTAGCGGGAGGTAGGAATGAGCAGTTCTTC
many	TRBJ2-1	TRBV15	TRBD2	17	CATSMGPGLAGEGEQFF	TGTGCCACGAGTATGGGGCCAGGACTAGCGGGGGAAGGGGAGCAGTTCTTC
many	TRBJ1-1	TRBV18	NA	14	CASSPRTEGTEAFF	TGTGCCAGCTCACCACGGACGGAGGGCACTGAAGCTTTCTTT
NA	TRBJ1-3	TRBV28	NA	12	CASSFFGNTIYF	TGTGCCAGCAGTTTTTTTGGAAACACCATATATTTT
few	TRBJ2-1	TRBV25-1	NA	16	CASSEDRAGNYNEQFF	TGTGCCAGCAGTGAAGATAGGGCAGGGAATTACAATGAGCAGTTCTTC
many	TRBJ2-5	TRBV20-1	NA	12	CSAGTYEETQYF	TGCAGTGCTGGGACATACGAAGAGACCCAGTACTTC
NA	TRBJ1-4	TRBV28	TRBD1	16	CASSLPGQAQDEKLLF	TGTGCCAGCAGTTTACCGGGACAGGCGCAGGATGAAAAACTGCTTTTT
many	TRBJ1-1	TRBV13	NA	12	CASSPGQLEAFF	TGTGCCAGCAGCCCAGGACAACTTGAAGCTTTCTTT
NA	TRBJ1-5	TRBV6-5	TRBD1	16	CASSSYKTGWAKPQHF	TGTGCCAGCAGTTCGTACAAGACAGGGTGGGCGAAGCCCCAGCATTTT
many	TRBJ1-2	TRBV20-1	TRBD1	14	CSARVPGGAYGYTF	TGCAGTGCTAGAGTTCCAGGGGGCGCCTATGGCTACACCTTC
NA	TRBJ2-7	TRBV29-1	TRBD1	13	CSGADRDSYEQYF	TGCAGCGGCGCTGACAGGGATTCCTACGAGCAGTACTTC
many	TRBJ1-1	TRBV11-2	TRBD1	15	CASSWEGAVNTEAFF	TGTGCCAGCAGCTGGGAGGGGGCTGTGAACACTGAAGCTTTCTTT
few	TRBJ2-3	TRBV4-2	TRBD2	16	CASSQDRTSGADTQYF	TGTGCCAGCAGCCAAGATAGGACTAGCGGGGCCGATACGCAGTATTTT
many	TRBJ2-7	TRBV4-3	TRBD1	14	CASSPRQGLYEQYF	TGCGCCAGCAGCCCCAGACAGGGTCTTTACGAGCAGTACTTC
many	TRBJ2-7	TRBV20-1	NA	15	CSAPAGGPDSYEQYF	TGCAGTGCACCAGCCGGGGGGCCAGACTCCTACGAGCAGTACTTC
few	TRBJ2-3	TRBV18	NA	17	CASSPPRGSGPLGTQYF	TGTGCCAGCTCACCCCCGAGGGGTAGCGGCCCGCTTGGTACGCAGTATTTT
few	TRBJ1-2	TRBV12-5	NA	11	CASGLVERLTF	TGTGCTAGTGGTTTGGTAGAACGGCTAACCTTC
NA	TRBJ2-3	TRBV10-3	TRBD2	20	CAIRDLLAGGSGGGADTQYF	TGTGCCATCAGGGATTTACTAGCGGGGGGTTCTGGCGGTGGTGCAGATACGCAGTATTTT
many	TRBJ2-7	TRBV12-3/TRBV12-4	NA	16	CASSPTERGRSYEQYF	TGTGCCAGCAGCCCTACTGAGAGGGGAAGGTCCTACGAGCAGTACTTC
many	TRBJ2-4	TRBV5-1	TRBD1	13	CASSLQGYSIQYF	TGCGCCAGCAGCTTACAGGGGTACAGCATTCAGTACTTC
many	TRBJ2-1	TRBV12-3/TRBV12-4	TRBD1	15	CASSLADRAYNEQFF	TGTGCCAGCAGTTTGGCAGACAGGGCCTACAATGAGCAGTTCTTC